What follows is one T cell receptor (beta chain) and its context. This entry is derived from a study of blood T cell repertoires in COVID-19. Trimming stripped 4 bases from V and 1 base from J, with 11 bases between. CDR3 length equals 15 residues. In germline, CDR1 is SGHRS, CDR2 YFSETQ. Recruited during active infection, patients (from Seattle) were subsequently followed longitudinally. Authors' data handling: Estimates of nucleated cell counts were drawn from the amplification of reference gene primers. Generated by immunoSEQ multiplex PCR, the TCRdb table keeps only in-frame clones and is missing some. The DNA was the basis for D and trimming; V, J and clone size are from that table. This table holds about 45,000 clones, approximately 92% found once.

This clonotype was sampled from a man aged 50 to 59 with COVID-19, enrolled during active disease. This sequence joins TRBV5-1 and TRBJ2-2; possibly TRBD1 for D (5 bases). Sequenced sample: peripheral blood. The CDR3 bases are TGCGCCAGCAGCACCATTGGACAGAACACCGGGGAGCTGTTTTTT. Amino acids: CASSTIGQNTGELFF.